The source of this T cell receptor (beta chain) is a study of T cells in Graves' hyperthyroidism and ophthalmopathy. Amplification of TCR beta CDR3 regions used RNA as the template. The HTBI set primed first-round TCR CDR3 RT-PCR. One entry per CDR3 protein, called by TCRdb with MiXCR from the multiplex PCR reads. This table holds approximately 360,000 distinct CDR3 sequences, 20% to 30% found once. This clonotype has only a few counts. Among the patients, aged 18 to 65, hyperthyroidism was newly diagnosed and had lasted under 2 months. PBMCs were collected from an approximately 10 ml volume of fresh peripheral blood. The CDR3 sequence is 15 residues long. Germline CDR1 and CDR2: WSHSY and SAAADI. Trimming took 0 bases from V and 0 from J; bases not matched to a gene: 1.

The receptor comes from a man aged 50-60 years with Graves' hyperthyroidism. Sequencing was done on a sample of blood. V usage is TRBV10-2 and J usage is TRBJ2-7; 8 positions agree with TRBD2. Here the CDR3 DNA reads TGCGCCAGCAGTGAGTCCGGGGGGGGCTCCTACGAGCAGTACTTC. Translating gives CASSESGGGSYEQYF.